This TCR beta chain was sequenced for a study of T cell responses to AZD1222 COVID-19 vaccine. Produced via immunoSEQ multiplex PCR; TCRdb's table is partial and in-frame only. The sample consists of roughly 120,000 clones, around 89% of them appearing once. Study observations and caveats: Targeting of unmutated variant regions was reportedly seen in nearly half of spike-specific TCRs.

The germline V gene has CDR1 MNHEY and CDR2 SVGAGI. CDR3 length equals 15 residues. V shed 2 bases and J 4 bases; nucleotides not matched to a gene: 6. Of note for this clone: Its antigen remains unknown.

The sequenced sample was peripheral blood, obtained on day 0 of AZD1222 vaccination. The V and J genes are TRBV6-5 and TRBJ2-7; 9 positions match TRBD1. The source of this sequence is an adult in good health. Here the CDR3 reads CASSYETGTGYEQYF. CDR3 coding DNA: TGTGCCAGCAGTTACGAAACCGGGACAGGGTACGAGCAGTACTTC.